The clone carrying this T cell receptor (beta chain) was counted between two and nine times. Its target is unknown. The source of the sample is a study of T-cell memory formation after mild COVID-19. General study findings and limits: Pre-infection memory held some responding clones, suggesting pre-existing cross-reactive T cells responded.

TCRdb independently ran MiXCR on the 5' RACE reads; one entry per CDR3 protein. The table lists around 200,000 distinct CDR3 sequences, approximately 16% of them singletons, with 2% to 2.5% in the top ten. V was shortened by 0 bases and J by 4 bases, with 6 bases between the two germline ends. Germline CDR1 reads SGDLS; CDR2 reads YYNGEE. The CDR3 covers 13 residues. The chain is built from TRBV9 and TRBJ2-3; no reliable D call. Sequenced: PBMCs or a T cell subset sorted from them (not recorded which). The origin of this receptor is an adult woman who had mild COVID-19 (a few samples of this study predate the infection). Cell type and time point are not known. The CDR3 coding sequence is TGTGCCAGCAGCGTAGCAATCTCAGATACGCAGTATTTT. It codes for CASSVAISDTQYF.